This TCR beta chain appears in the sequencing data of a study of shared clonotypes between healthy human individuals. The naive CD8 fraction comprised CD45RO-negative cells positively selected for CCR7 and excluded terminally differentiated effector memory CD45RA+ cells. The repertoire was sequenced with immunoSEQ multiplex PCR; TCRdb's copy has only in-frame clones and lacks some. The data contain around 550,000 clones, 90% to 95% of them singletons. This CDR3 region has 22 residues. The V segment lost 5 bases and the J segment 0 bases; nucleotides outside the gene matches: 18. Germline V gene sequence: CDR1 LNHDA, CDR2 SQIVND (reference sequence).

The TCR sequence derives from a woman aged 30 to 39 in good health. The rearrangement uses TRBV19 and TRBJ2-1; TRBD2 matches 14 bases. Sequenced sample: naive CD8+ T cells sorted from blood. The CDR3 reads CASSGNSGTSGRDFFSYNEQFF. CDR3 DNA: TGTGCCAGTAGTGGAAACTCCGGGACTAGCGGGAGAGACTTCTTCTCCTACAATGAGCAGTTCTTC.